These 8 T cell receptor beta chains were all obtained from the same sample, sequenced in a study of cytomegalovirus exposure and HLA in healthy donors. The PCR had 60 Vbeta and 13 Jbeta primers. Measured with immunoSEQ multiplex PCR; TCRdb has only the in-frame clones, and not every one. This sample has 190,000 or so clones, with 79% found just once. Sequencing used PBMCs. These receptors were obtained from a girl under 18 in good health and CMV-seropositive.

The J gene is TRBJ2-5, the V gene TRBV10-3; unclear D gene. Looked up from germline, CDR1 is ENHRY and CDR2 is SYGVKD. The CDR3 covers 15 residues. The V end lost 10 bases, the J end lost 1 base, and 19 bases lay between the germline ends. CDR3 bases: TGTGCCACCACGGGTCAAGCGAATCCCCAAGAGACCCAGTACTTC. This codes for CATTGQANPQETQYF.

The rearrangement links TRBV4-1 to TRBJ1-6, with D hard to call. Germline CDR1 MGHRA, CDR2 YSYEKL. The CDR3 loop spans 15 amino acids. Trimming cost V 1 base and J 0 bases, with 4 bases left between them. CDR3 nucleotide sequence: TGCGCCAGCAGCCAAGGCAGCTCCTATAATTCACCCCTCCACTTT. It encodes CASSQGSSYNSPLHF.

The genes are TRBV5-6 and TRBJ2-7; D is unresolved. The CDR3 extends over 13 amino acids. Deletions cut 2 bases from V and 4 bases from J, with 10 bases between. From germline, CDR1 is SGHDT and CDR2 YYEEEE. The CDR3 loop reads CASSFTSDYEQYF. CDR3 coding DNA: TGTGCCAGCAGCTTCACATCCGATTACGAGCAGTACTTC.

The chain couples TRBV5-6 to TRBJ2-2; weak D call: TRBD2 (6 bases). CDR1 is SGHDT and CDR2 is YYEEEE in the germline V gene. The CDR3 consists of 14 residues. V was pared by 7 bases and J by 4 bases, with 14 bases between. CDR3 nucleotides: TGTGCCAGCCGCCCTTTCGGGGGCACCGGGGAGCTGTTTTTT. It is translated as CASRPFGGTGELFF.

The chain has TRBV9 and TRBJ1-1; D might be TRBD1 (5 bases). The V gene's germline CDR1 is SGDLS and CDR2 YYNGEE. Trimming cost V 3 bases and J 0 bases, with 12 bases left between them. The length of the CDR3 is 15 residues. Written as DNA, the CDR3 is TGTGCCAGCAGCGAGTTCAGGGAAATGAACACTGAAGCTTTCTTT. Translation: CASSEFREMNTEAFF.

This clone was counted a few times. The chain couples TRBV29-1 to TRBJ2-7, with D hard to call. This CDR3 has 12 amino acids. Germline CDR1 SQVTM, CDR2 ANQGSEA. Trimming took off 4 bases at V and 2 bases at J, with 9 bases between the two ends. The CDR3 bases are TGCAGCGTTGTAGACGGAGCCTACGAGCAGTACTTC. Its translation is CSVVDGAYEQYF.

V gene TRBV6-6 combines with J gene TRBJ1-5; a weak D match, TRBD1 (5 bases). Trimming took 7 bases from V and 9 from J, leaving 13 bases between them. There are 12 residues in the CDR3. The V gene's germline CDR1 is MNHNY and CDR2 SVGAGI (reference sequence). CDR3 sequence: CASTRGFWPQHF. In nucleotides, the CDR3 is TGTGCCAGCACCCGGGGGTTTTGGCCCCAGCATTTT.

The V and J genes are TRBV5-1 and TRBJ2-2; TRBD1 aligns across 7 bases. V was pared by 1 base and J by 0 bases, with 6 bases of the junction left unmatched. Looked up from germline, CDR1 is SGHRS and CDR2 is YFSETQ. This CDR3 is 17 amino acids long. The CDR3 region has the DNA TGCGCCAGCAGCTTGAGGTTGGGGACAGCGAACACCGGGGAGCTGTTTTTT. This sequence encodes CASSLRLGTANTGELFF.